Shown below are 19 T cell receptor beta chains from a single sample sequenced in a study of blood T cell repertoires in COVID-19. Some clones are missing from TCRdb's copy, which holds only in-frame ones; the method was immunoSEQ multiplex PCR. The repertoire has about 320,000 clones, nearly 90% of them found once; the top ten carry around 10%. Sequencing used peripheral blood. These receptors were taken from a woman in her twenties or thirties with COVID-19, enrolled during active disease.

CDR3 sequence (DNA): TGTGCCAGCAGGGTGGCAGGCCAATCCTACAATGAGCAGTTCTTC. Protein: CASRVAGQSYNEQFF. V gene TRBV6-5 combines with J gene TRBJ2-1, with no clear D. V was trimmed by 6 bases and J by 1 base, leaving 13 bases between them. The CDR3 has 15 amino acids. Germline V gene lookup returns CDR1 MNHEY and CDR2 SVGAGI.

J is TRBJ2-2 and V is TRBV10-2; 7 bases align to TRBD2. Germline CDR1 WSHSY, CDR2 SAAADI. J gave up 2 bases and V 6 bases, and 9 bases lay outside the gene matches. This CDR3 has 16 residues. CDR3 nucleotides: TGCGCCAGCAGGGGAGGGTATAGAGCCAACACCGGGGAGCTGTTTTTT. Encoded protein: CASRGGYRANTGELFF.

V and J are TRBV29-1 and TRBJ1-2; 10 positions agree with TRBD1. CDR1 SQVTM and CDR2 ANQGSEA come from the germline V gene. Trimming removed 5 bases from V and 6 bases from J; junction bases left unmatched: 15. CDR3 length: 16 residues. The CDR3 region is CSVSAGTGDWAHGYTF. The CDR3 DNA reads as TGCAGCGTTTCTGCCGGGACAGGGGACTGGGCTCATGGCTACACCTTC.

This clone is a singleton in its sample. The chain joins TRBV7-6 to TRBJ2-2, with 9 bases aligning to TRBD1. Trimming at V came to 1 base and at J to 6 bases, leaving 3 bases not matched to a gene. Germline CDR1 and CDR2: SGHVS and FNYEAQ. The CDR3 sequence is 15 residues long. CDR3 protein: CASSLGTGVPGELFF. DNA of the CDR3: TGTGCCAGCAGCTTAGGGACAGGGGTGCCCGGGGAGCTGTTTTTT.

V is TRBV5-4 and J is TRBJ2-1; D is unclear. The germline gives CDR1 SGHNT, CDR2 YYREEE (reference sequence). V shed 6 bases and J shed 7 bases, with 17 bases lying between them. CDR3 length: 14 amino acids. Written as DNA, the CDR3 is TGTGCCAGCACACTTGGCGGCCTCTATAATGAGCAGTTCTTC. It encodes CASTLGGLYNEQFF.

The chain couples TRBV9 to TRBJ2-2; TRBD1 agrees at 8 bases. Germline-derived CDR1 and CDR2 are SGDLS and YYNGEE. V lost 2 bases to trimming and J lost 6 bases; unmatched junction nucleotides: 6. The CDR3 is 15 residues long. The chain's CDR3 is CASSVARGLAGELFF. CDR3 DNA sequence: TGTGCCAGCAGCGTGGCCAGGGGGCTCGCCGGGGAGCTGTTTTTT.

A word on this clone: Other DNA sequences within the sample encode an identical CDR3. This rearrangement joins TRBV5-4 to TRBJ2-7, with 8 bases identical to TRBD1. Germline V CDR1 and CDR2: SGHNT, YYREEE (reference sequence). The trim removed 4 bases at V and 1 base at J, leaving 4 bases unmatched. CDR3 length equals 14 residues. In DNA, the CDR3 is TGTGCCAGCAGCCCCGGGACAGGATCCTACGAGCAGTACTTC. This translates into CASSPGTGSYEQYF.

The V call is TRBV5-4, the J call TRBJ1-5; D is perhaps TRBD1 (6 bases). The germline V gene has CDR1 SGHNT and CDR2 YYREEE (reference sequence). Trimming pared 0 bases from V and 15 bases from J, leaving 13 bases between. CDR3 length: 12 residues. CDR3 protein: CASSLGAGVWHF. In DNA form, the CDR3 reads TGTGCCAGCAGCTTGGGGGCAGGGGTTTGGCATTTT.

In this sample, this clone turned up once. The genes are TRBV6-2 or TRBV6-3 and TRBJ2-3, with TRBD2 matching 11 bases. The trim removed 5 bases at V and 1 base at J, leaving 2 bases unmatched. The CDR3 runs to 15 residues. Looked up from germline, CDR1 is MNHEY and CDR2 is SVGEGT. DNA for the CDR3: TGTGCCAGCAGTCTGACTAGCGGGGGCACAGATACGCAGTATTTT. Protein: CASSLTSGGTDTQYF.

V gene TRBV19 combines with J gene TRBJ1-2; D remains ambiguous. Trimming took off 5 bases at V and 1 base at J, with 14 bases between the two ends. Germline V gives CDR1 LNHDA, CDR2 SQIVND (reference sequence). The CDR3 length is 15 residues. CDR3 nucleotides: TGTGCCAGTAGTGCTGAGAGGGATAATAACTATGGCTACACCTTC. Protein product: CASSAERDNNYGYTF.

This clone was counted only a few times. This chain uses TRBV5-1 with TRBJ1-6; D is possibly TRBD1 (6 bases). The V gene's germline CDR1 is SGHRS and CDR2 YFSETQ. V lost 4 bases, J lost 6 bases, and 17 bases lay in between. This CDR3 contains 16 residues. CDR3 DNA sequence: TGCGCCAGCAGCCCCTCTTTAGTAGGGGGTAATTCACCCCTCCACTTT. This gives the protein CASSPSLVGGNSPLHF.

This clone was observed a few times. The genes are TRBV4-1 and TRBJ2-7, with a tentative D call TRBD2 (5 bases). Looked up from germline, CDR1 is MGHRA and CDR2 is YSYEKL. There are 19 residues in the CDR3. The germline V and J ends were trimmed by 1 base and 7 bases, with 29 bases remaining between them. The CDR3 coding sequence is TGCGCCAGCAGCCAAGCTCCCCTAAGAGGGCCGAACCGACCCTGGGAGCAGTACTTC. It specifies CASSQAPLRGPNRPWEQYF.

The chain employs TRBV19 and TRBJ1-1; 7 nucleotides agree with TRBD1. The CDR3 is 13 amino acids. The V segment lost 1 base and the J segment 6 bases; nucleotides outside the gene matches: 2. The germline CDR1 and CDR2 sequences are LNHDA and SQIVND (reference sequence). CDR3 nucleotide sequence: TGTGCCAGTAGTATAGTAGGGGGCCCTGAAGCTTTCTTT. It encodes CASSIVGGPEAFF.

As concerns this clone: Other DNA sequences of this sample code for an identical CDR3. The chain recombines TRBV9 with TRBJ2-7; the match to TRBD1 covers 7 bases. CDR3 size: 13 residues. V was clipped by 3 bases and J by 2 bases; unmatched bases: 2. CDR1 is SGDLS and CDR2 is YYNGEE in the germline V gene. CDR3 nucleotides: TGTGCCAGCAGCGGACAGGGAGCCTACGAGCAGTACTTC. This codes for CASSGQGAYEQYF.

This clone was seen a few times. The chain employs TRBV7-9 and TRBJ1-1; TRBD1 agrees at 9 bases. This CDR3 is built from 15 residues. Germline CDR1 SEHNR, CDR2 FQNEAQ (reference sequence). Losses at the gene ends were 5 bases for V and 9 bases for J; bases not matched to a gene: 13. The CDR3 loop reads CASSETGGVFGKAFF. The CDR3, as DNA: TGTGCCAGCAGCGAGACAGGGGGGGTTTTCGGAAAAGCTTTCTTT.

This clone showed up just once. V usage is TRBV19 and J usage is TRBJ1-1; D is unresolved. With 8 bases removed from V and 5 bases from J, the gap between germline ends came to 21 bases. This CDR3 region has 15 residues. The V gene's germline CDR1 is LNHDA and CDR2 SQIVND (reference sequence). The CDR3 region is CASRREGPRGTEAFF. For the CDR3, the DNA is TGTGCCAGTCGGCGGGAGGGCCCACGGGGAACTGAAGCTTTCTTT.

The rearrangement joins TRBV5-1 to TRBJ2-1; TRBD2 aligns across 9 bases. Looked up from germline, CDR1 is SGHRS and CDR2 is YFSETQ. CDR3 length: 16 residues. V lost 2 bases and J lost 0; bases outside the gene matches: 3. The CDR3 bases are TGCGCCAGCAGCTTTAGCGGGGGCGTCTCCTACAATGAGCAGTTCTTC. It codes for CASSFSGGVSYNEQFF.

The chain uses TRBV18 and TRBJ1-2; TRBD1 is a possible D gene (6 bases). The V end was cut by 5 bases, the J end by 5 bases, with 18 bases between. The CDR3 sequence is 15 residues long. Germline CDR1 reads KGHSH; CDR2 reads LQKENI. The CDR3 spells CASSSGRGARYGYTF. The CDR3 coding sequence is TGTGCCAGCTCATCGGGTCGGGGGGCGCGTTATGGCTACACCTTC.

This chain uses TRBV6-2 or TRBV6-3 with TRBJ2-5, with D possibly matching TRBD2 (6 bases). This CDR3 is built from 16 residues. V shed 3 bases and J shed 0 bases, with 14 bases lying between them. Germline assignment: CDR1 MNHEY and CDR2 SVGEGT. The CDR3 loop reads CASSYRGGMYQETQYF. CDR3 sequence (DNA): TGTGCCAGCAGTTATCGTGGGGGGATGTACCAAGAGACCCAGTACTTC.